The TCR beta chain under discussion was sequenced for a study of blood T cells in healthy people across ages. This clonotype was seen a few times. Trimming left V 6 bases short and J 6 bases short, with 15 bases between. The CDR3 is 14 residues long. Germline V gene sequence: CDR1 SEHNR, CDR2 FQNEAQ (reference sequence). PCR was performed a second time for about 7 to 11 cycles using a sample-barcoded 5' primer and a J-beta primer mix. Using its own MiXCR run on the 5' RACE reads, TCRdb lists one record per CDR3 protein. The sample lists roughly 1,800,000 distinct CDR3 sequences, less than 50% seen once, with around 2.1% in the top ten.

The sample taken for sequencing was blood. The clonotype comes from a woman between 40 and 50 years old in good health. This chain links TRBV7-9 with TRBJ2-1; the D gene is possibly TRBD2 (6 bases). The CDR3 sequence is CASSRLVVGNEQFF. The CDR3 DNA is TGTGCCAGCAGTCGACTAGTAGTAGGCAATGAGCAGTTCTTC.